This passage covers 17 T cell receptor beta chains from one sample sequenced in a study of PD-L1 blockade in urothelial cancer. The sample's time point: peripheral blood 6 weeks after treatment start. The method was immunoSEQ multiplex PCR; TCRdb's version includes in-frame clones alone and lacks a portion of them. The sample includes 100,000 to 150,000 clones, roughly 88% of them seen just once. The material was PBMCs, obtained around atezolizumab (anti-PD-L1) treatment. The receptor set was obtained from a man aged 45-65 years with urothelial cancer.

Only one count was recorded for this clone. The genes are TRBV19 and TRBJ2-1, with D unresolved. V lost 1 base to trimming and J lost 4 bases, with 8 bases between them. This CDR3 spans 14 amino acids. Germline assignment: CDR1 LNHDA and CDR2 SQIVND (reference sequence). This chain's CDR3 is CASSIATVYNEQFF. CDR3 in DNA: TGTGCCAGTAGTATAGCTACTGTATACAATGAGCAGTTCTTC.

The rearrangement joins TRBV7-2 to TRBJ2-1; 10 bases line up with TRBD2. This CDR3 contains 15 residues. CDR1 SGHTA and CDR2 FQGNSA come from the germline V gene. V gave up 5 bases and J gave up 7 bases; unmatched junction bases: 8. The CDR3 region has the DNA TGTGCCAGCAGCATACAAGCGGGAGGGTTGAATGAGCAGTTCTTC. Its translation is CASSIQAGGLNEQFF.

This clone was recorded once. This sequence joins TRBV11-2 and TRBJ2-1; maybe TRBD2 (5 bases). This CDR3 has 14 amino acids. Trimming took 0 bases from V and 15 from J, leaving 18 bases between them. Germline CDR1 reads SGHAT; CDR2 reads FQNNGV. The CDR3 reads CASSLDRSGLRLFF. CDR3 sequence (DNA): TGTGCCAGCAGCTTAGATCGAAGCGGTCTTCGGCTGTTCTTC. The variable domain in full, with the rest retrieved from reference TRBV11-2 and TRBJ2-1, is EAGVAQSPRYKIIEKRQSVAFWCNPISGHATLYWYQQILGQGPKLLIQFQNNGVVDDSQLPKDRFSAERLKGVDSTLKIQPAKLEDSAVYLCASSLDRSGLRLFFGPGTRLTVL.

The chain uses TRBV7-9 and TRBJ1-2, with 7 bases identical to TRBD1. Germline V gene sequence: CDR1 SEHNR, CDR2 FQNEAQ (reference sequence). There are 14 residues in the CDR3. Trimming at V came to 2 bases and at J to 8 bases, leaving 8 bases not matched to a gene. This CDR3 is CASSLNSQGGGYTF. CDR3 DNA: TGTGCCAGCAGCTTAAATTCTCAGGGGGGCGGCTACACCTTC.

This clone has a single count. The chain has TRBV9 and TRBJ2-7; TRBD2 matches at 7 bases. The J segment lost 1 base and the V segment lost 0 bases, leaving 4 bases of the junction unmatched. The CDR3 spans 15 residues. The germline gives CDR1 SGDLS, CDR2 YYNGEE. The CDR3 DNA is TGTGCCAGCAGCGTAGCTAGCGGTACTTCCTACGAGCAGTACTTC. As protein: CASSVASGTSYEQYF.

V usage is TRBV7-9 and J usage is TRBJ1-2; a possible D gene is TRBD1 (5 bases). CDR3 size: 14 residues. Trimming pared 0 bases from V and 6 bases from J, leaving 11 bases between. The germline CDR1 and CDR2 sequences are SEHNR and FQNEAQ (reference sequence). Here the CDR3 DNA reads TGTGCCAGCAGCTTAGCCGGGACTGGAAATGGCTACACCTTC. This translates into CASSLAGTGNGYTF.

This chain joins TRBV21-1 and TRBJ2-2; the D call in the table, TRBD2, was not verified against the DNA. TRBV21-1 is an annotated pseudogene. The CDR3 covers 16 residues. The CDR3 sequence: CASSKGRRAATGELFF. The CDR3 coding sequence is TGTGCCAGCAGCAAAGGTAGGAGGGCCGCCACCGGGGAGCTGTTTTTT.

The rearrangement joins TRBV7-9 to TRBJ2-3; 7 nucleotides agree with TRBD2. The germline V gene has CDR1 SEHNR and CDR2 FQNEAQ (reference sequence). The CDR3 totals 16 residues. J was trimmed by 4 bases and V by 1 base; bases with no gene match: 8. The CDR3, as DNA: TGTGCCAGCAGCTTAGGCGGCGGGAGATTGGCAGATACGCAGTATTTT. This gives the protein CASSLGGGRLADTQYF.

V and J are TRBV5-1 and TRBJ2-3; TRBD2 aligns across 9 bases. The V and J ends lost 5 bases and 4 bases, in that order; junction bases with no gene match: 5. The CDR3 contains 14 residues. The germline V gene encodes CDR1 SGHRS and CDR2 YFSETQ. The CDR3 loop is CASRIAGVSDTQYF. CDR3 coding DNA: TGCGCCAGCAGGATAGCGGGAGTCTCAGATACGCAGTATTTT.

In its sample, this clone was seen a few times. This rearrangement joins TRBV5-1 to TRBJ2-3, with 7 bases fitting TRBD2. J gave up 5 bases and V 0 bases, and 3 bases lay outside the gene matches. CDR1 and CDR2 from the germline V gene are SGHRS and YFSETQ. The CDR3 runs to 14 residues. The CDR3 DNA reads TGCGCCAGCAGCTTGGTGGGAGGGAGAGATACGCAGTATTTT. This encodes CASSLVGGRDTQYF.

The chain combines TRBV9 with TRBJ2-2; TRBD1 is a possible D gene (6 bases). The CDR3 contains 16 residues. V was pared by 3 bases and J by 6 bases, with 18 bases between. Germline CDR1 and CDR2: SGDLS and YYNGEE. CDR3 loop: CASSAGTRDPAGELFF. In DNA, the CDR3 is TGTGCCAGCAGCGCCGGGACACGGGACCCCGCCGGGGAGCTGTTTTTT.

V and J are TRBV4-2 and TRBJ1-5, with 9 bases aligning to TRBD1. V trimming: 0 bases; J trimming: 4 bases; junction bases outside the gene matches: 4. The CDR3 has 16 residues. The germline V gene encodes CDR1 LGHNA and CDR2 YNFKEQ. In nucleotides, the CDR3 is TGTGCCAGCAGCCAAGAGGGGGGGACAGGGAATCAGCCCCAGCATTTT. It codes for CASSQEGGTGNQPQHF.

This clone was recorded once. This sequence joins TRBV18 and TRBJ2-2, with 9 nucleotides matching TRBD2. Looked up from germline, CDR1 is KGHSH and CDR2 is LQKENI. Germline trimming cut 2 bases from V and 7 bases from J; bases unmatched to any gene: 5. This CDR3 is 15 amino acids long. In DNA form, the CDR3 reads TGTGCCAGCTCACCAAATCCTAGCGGGATCGGGGAGCTGTTTTTT. It encodes CASSPNPSGIGELFF.

In this sample, this clone turned up a few times. The chain carries TRBV14 and TRBJ2-4; 12 bases align to TRBD2. The ends lost 1 base at V and 8 bases at J; junction bases unmatched: 3. The CDR3 covers 15 residues. CDR1 is SGHDN and CDR2 is FVKESK in the germline V gene. The CDR3 sequence is CASSQAGLAGHIQYF. CDR3 nucleotide sequence: TGTGCCAGCAGCCAAGCGGGACTAGCGGGTCACATTCAGTACTTC. Together with reference TRBV14 and TRBJ2-4, the CDR3 gives the full variable domain: EAGVTQFPSHSVIEKGQTVTLRCDPISGHDNLYWYRRVMGKEIKFLLHFVKESKQDESGMPNNRFLAERTGGTYSTLKVQPAELEDSGVYFCASSQAGLAGHIQYFGAGTRLSVL.

This chain joins TRBV28 and TRBJ1-4, with 8 bases fitting TRBD1. The CDR3 totals 13 residues. Germline-derived CDR1 and CDR2 are MDHEN and SYDVKM. After removal of 8 bases from V and 5 bases from J, the junction contained 4 bases not matched to a gene. The CDR3 bases are TGTGCCAGCGAGGACAGGGTAAATGAAAAACTGTTTTTT. Translated, it gives CASEDRVNEKLFF. Supplemented by reference TRBV28 and TRBJ1-4, the full variable domain reads DVKVTQSSRYLVKRTGEKVFLECVQDMDHENMFWYRQDPGLGLRLIYFSYDVKMKEKGDIPEGYSVSREKKERFSLILESASTNQTSMYLCASEDRVNEKLFFGSGTQLSVL.

This CDR3 reads CASSMTGNTEAFF. The DNA of the CDR3 is TGTGCCAGCAGCATGACAGGCAACACTGAAGCTTTCTTT. The V gene is TRBV6-1, the J gene TRBJ1-1, with D possibly TRBD1 on 6 matching bases. V lost 6 bases and J lost 2, with 10 bases in between. This CDR3 spans 13 amino acids. Looked up from germline, CDR1 is MNHNS and CDR2 is SASEGT.

The chain joins TRBV11-2 to TRBJ2-7, with a possible D match to TRBD1 (6 bases). Trimming stripped 5 bases from V and 3 bases from J, with 14 bases between. Per germline, CDR1 SGHAT and CDR2 FQNNGV. The CDR3 consists of 14 residues. Here the CDR3 DNA reads TGTGCCAGCAGCCTCACAGGGACCCACTACGAGCAGTACTTC. Protein sequence: CASSLTGTHYEQYF.